This T cell receptor beta chain is drawn from a study of cytomegalovirus exposure and HLA in healthy donors (dated by TCRdb to 2016 to 2017). For the wider study: A later analysis indicated that the 130 or so validation repertoires were generated on the platform also employed for the 720 or so repertoires of the first cohort. The aim of the study was to test whether cataloging public T cell receptors could identify signatures of past pathogen exposure. Along with the approximately 650-subject first cohort, a separate validation cohort of over a hundred different subjects was used. To predict cytomegalovirus infection status, the study combined high-throughput TCR immunosequencing, statistical association of individual TCRs with disease status, and machine learning.

Separate from the approximately 700-subject first cohort, the validation cohort of 90 to 150 subjects was the group to which the donors belonged. General conclusions and limits of the study: Subsequent analysis determined that TCRs grouped into clusters in the first cohort also showed a tendency toward co-occurrence across the 120 validation repertoires, and approximately 93% of cluster scores exceeded 0. In vitro tests confirmed that a few of the cytomegalovirus-associated TCR beta chains recognize cytomegalovirus antigens. In the study, approximately 160 TCR beta chains were listed as associated with cytomegalovirus. In both the original and validation cohorts, the classifier was reported to diagnose cytomegalovirus status with high specificity and sensitivity. According to the authors, the approach could potentially be generalized to other disease states and immunological phenotypes. Across donors, most TCR sequences were observed very rarely, whereas some public TCRs were present in many individuals. A later analysis lacked HLA typing for the validation cohort, so it scored co-occurrence in that cohort across all 110 or so repertoires.

A word on this clone: Its antigen is not yet known. Per-base quality was not reported, and no clone a single base away is much larger than it.

Library generation was performed with the immunoSEQ multiplex PCR assay. In the original analysis: A statistical classification framework was built to diagnose cytomegalovirus status from the catalog of TCR beta chain sequences. Entries here come from immuneACCESS through TCRdb and include only in-frame sequences with V and J called. Some clones fail to appear in such tables; in the studies checked, an unresolved V gene covers under half of the shortfall, and the cause of the remainder is unknown. The V and J calls and clone size were taken over from that table, and D and trimming were inferred from the DNA. The sample table lists some 98,000 clones, roughly 85% of them with a count of one. 3.9% of the sample comes from the top ten. The sample was PBMCs. This receptor was obtained from a woman between 25 and 40 years old in good health and CMV-seronegative.

The DNA sequence follows: TGTGCCAGCAGCCCAGGGGTGGGCAATCAGCCCCAGCATTTT. Its protein is CASSPGVGNQPQHF. The chain is made from TRBV5-5 and TRBJ1-5; D gene: possibly TRBD1, on 6 matching bases. V is reduced by 4 bases and J by 2 bases, leaving a spacing of 10 bases between them. Taken from the germline V gene (reference sequence), the CDR1 and CDR2 loops are SGHKS and YYEKEE. From cysteine to phenylalanine, the CDR3 is 14 amino acids long. Just CDR3 DNA is preserved here, 42 bases in frame from base 1.